This T cell receptor (beta chain) was retrieved from a study of vaccination and CD4 T cells after COVID-19. Looking at the study overall: In culture, cells were exposed to overlapping spike peptides from SARS-CoV-2, HCoV-NL63, HCoV-OC43 and HCoV-229E.

Treatment: roughly ten-day PBMC culture with coronavirus spike peptide pools or control peptides (ViraFEST assay). Study-level findings and limits: For convalescent patients, a median around 90% of reactive clones surfaced exclusively after vaccination.

CD4+ T cells that had been cultured provided DNA sequenced with the Oncomine TCR Beta short-read assay. The authors extracted genomic DNA from cultured CD4+ T cells. In TCRdb, the PCR reads were re-called with MiXCR into one record per CDR3 protein. The sample consists of over 15,000 distinct CDR3 sequences, approximately 70% of them appearing once. The table lists this clonotype with a count of one. The antigen remains unidentified. The CDR3 totals 16 residues. The junction had 5 bases not matched to a gene; V was cut back by 1 base and J by 2 bases. In germline, CDR1 is SGHVS, CDR2 FNYEAQ. The chain joins TRBV7-6 to TRBJ2-1; 7 bases agree with TRBD2. The clonotype was recovered from a human donor who had recovered from COVID-19. Sequences were obtained from CD4+ T cells from blood, cultured in vitro. The CDR3 coding sequence is TGTGCCAGCAGCTTAGGGCCTAGCGGAGCCTACAATGAGCAGTTCTTC. Translating gives CASSLGPSGAYNEQFF.